This T cell receptor beta chain was profiled in a study of blood T cell repertoires in COVID-19 (dated by TCRdb to about 2020). For context, the study as a whole: Samples covering the acute and convalescent phases of COVID-19 were provided by collaborators in the United States, Italy and Spain. The prospective study material was composed of cDNA or gDNA derived from T cells, B-cell-depleted T cells, or PBMCs. The dataset comprised deeply sampled blood TCRbeta repertoires from subjects exposed to, actively infected with, or recovered from COVID-19. A freely available public database, intended as a resource for researchers studying the immune response to SARS-CoV-2, is where the repertoires were released. The samples were drawn from two sources: the first 160 participants of the ongoing ImmuneRACE study, and 1,200 or so subjects contributed by 6 global collaborators. A de-identified subject ID, COVID-19 status, age in years and sex were almost always included in the sample metadata. HLA class I and class II types, where available, came from metadata supplied by the sample provider rather than from assay-based typing. Study-wide findings and limitations: The amount of clinical and demographic metadata varied by source and participant and was provided uncurated.

The immunoSEQ Assay, a bias-controlled multiplex PCR, was used to amplify TCRbeta CDR3 regions from genomic DNA. The study's processing was this. The number of nucleated cells in each sample was estimated from the amplification of reference gene primers within the assay. To quantify the absolute abundance of each unique TCRbeta CDR3 rearrangement, sequence reads were collapsed and filtered. For each sample, productive Simpson clonality was calculated by taking the square root of Simpson's diversity index across productive rearrangements. TCRdb carries this immuneACCESS record with in-frame sequences only. Its versions omit some clonotypes, under half of them owing to an unresolved V gene in the studies checked, with the rest unexplained. V and J calls and clone size are given by that table; D and trimming were obtained from the DNA. This sample comprises fewer than 350,000 clones, about 90% of them detected only once. The ten largest clones represent 1% of the sample.

Participants in the prospective study were aged about 18 to 95 years, lived in 24 United States geographic areas, and enrolled through a virtual design. In the prospective study, participants were assigned to cohorts based on the clinical history participants reported in a screening survey and a study questionnaire. Exposed participants were defined as having been in contact with someone with a PCR-confirmed or clinician-diagnosed COVID-19 case within 2 weeks of study entry. Each participant in the prospective study had whole blood, serum and a nasopharyngeal or oropharyngeal swab collected by mobile phlebotomists. Prospective study participants could optionally give additional blood draws and questionnaires over an approximately 2-month period. Prospective study blood samples were shipped either frozen or at room temperature before DNA extraction. Counted from cysteine to phenylalanine, this CDR3 has 13 amino acids. The sequence is cut down to CDR3 DNA, 39 bases in frame from base 1. The germline ends are 9 bases apart after V is trimmed by 6 bases and J by 3 bases.

Concerning this clone: No antigen is known for it. No per-base quality is available; no much larger clone lies one base away.

This receptor was identified in a woman aged 25 to 39 who had been exposed to COVID-19. The sequence links TRBV12-3 or TRBV12-4 to TRBJ1-5, with no reliable assignment of the D segment. The material sequenced was PBMCs or T cells enriched from blood (not recorded which). At the DNA level, the sequence is TGTGCCAGCAGCCCCAGGTACAATCAGCCCCAGCATTTT. It translates to CASSPRYNQPQHF.